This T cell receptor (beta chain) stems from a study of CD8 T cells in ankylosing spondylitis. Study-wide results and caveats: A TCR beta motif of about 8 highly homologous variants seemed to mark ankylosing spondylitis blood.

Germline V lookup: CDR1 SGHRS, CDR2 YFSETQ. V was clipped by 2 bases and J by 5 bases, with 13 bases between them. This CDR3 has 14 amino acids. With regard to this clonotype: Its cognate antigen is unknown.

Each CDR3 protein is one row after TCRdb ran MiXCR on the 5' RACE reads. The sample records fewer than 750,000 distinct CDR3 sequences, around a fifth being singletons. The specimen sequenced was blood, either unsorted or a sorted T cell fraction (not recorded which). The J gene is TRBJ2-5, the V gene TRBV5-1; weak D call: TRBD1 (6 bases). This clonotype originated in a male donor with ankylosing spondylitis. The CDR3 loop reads CASSLGGWMETQYF. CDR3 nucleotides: TGCGCCAGCAGCTTAGGGGGTTGGATGGAGACCCAGTACTTC.